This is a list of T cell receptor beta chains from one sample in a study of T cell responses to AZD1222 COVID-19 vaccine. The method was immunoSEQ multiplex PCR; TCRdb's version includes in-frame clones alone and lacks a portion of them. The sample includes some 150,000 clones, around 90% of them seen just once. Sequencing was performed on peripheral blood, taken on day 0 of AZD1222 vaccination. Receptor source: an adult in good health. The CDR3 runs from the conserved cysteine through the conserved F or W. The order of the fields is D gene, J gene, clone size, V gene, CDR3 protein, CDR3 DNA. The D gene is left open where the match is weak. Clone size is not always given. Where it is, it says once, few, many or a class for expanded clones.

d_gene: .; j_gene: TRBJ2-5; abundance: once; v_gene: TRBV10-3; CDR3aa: CAISEGGAETQYF; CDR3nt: TGTGCCATCAGTGAAGGGGGTGCGGAGACCCAGTACTTC
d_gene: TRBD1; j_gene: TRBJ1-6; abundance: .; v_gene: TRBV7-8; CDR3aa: CASSVNTGQGSSPLHF; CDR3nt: TGTGCCAGCAGCGTAAACACGGGACAGGGTTCATCACCCCTCCACTTT
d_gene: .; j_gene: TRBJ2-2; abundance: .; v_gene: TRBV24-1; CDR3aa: CATSVGGGELFF; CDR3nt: TGTGCCACCAGTGTCGGAGGAGGGGAGCTGTTTTTT
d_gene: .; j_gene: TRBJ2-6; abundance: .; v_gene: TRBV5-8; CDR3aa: CASTTTGTGANVLTF; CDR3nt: TGTGCCAGCACCACGACAGGTACCGGGGCCAACGTCCTGACTTTC
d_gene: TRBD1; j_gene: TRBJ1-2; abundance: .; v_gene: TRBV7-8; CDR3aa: CASSPRQGIGSDGYTF; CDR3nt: TGTGCCAGCAGCCCCCGACAGGGAATAGGCTCGGATGGCTACACCTTC
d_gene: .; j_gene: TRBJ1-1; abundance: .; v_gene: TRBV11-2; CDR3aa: CASSLEVGRVAFF; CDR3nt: TGTGCCAGCAGCTTAGAAGTGGGACGGGTTGCTTTCTTT
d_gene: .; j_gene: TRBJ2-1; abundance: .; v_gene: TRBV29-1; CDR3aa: CSVEVPDSSSYNEQFF; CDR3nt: TGCAGCGTTGAAGTCCCGGACTCAAGCTCCTACAATGAGCAGTTCTTC
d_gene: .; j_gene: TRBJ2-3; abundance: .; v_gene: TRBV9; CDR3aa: CASSVLQTLDTQYF; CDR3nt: TGTGCCAGCAGCGTTCTTCAAACCCTAGATACGCAGTATTTT
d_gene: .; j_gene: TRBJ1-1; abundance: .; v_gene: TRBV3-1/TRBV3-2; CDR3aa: CASSQGVHTEAFF; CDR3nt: TGTGCCAGCAGCCAAGGGGTTCACACTGAAGCTTTCTTT
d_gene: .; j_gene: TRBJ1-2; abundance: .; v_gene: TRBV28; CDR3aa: CASSPLGVNYGYTF; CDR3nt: TGTGCCAGCAGCCCCCTCGGGGTAAACTATGGCTACACCTTC
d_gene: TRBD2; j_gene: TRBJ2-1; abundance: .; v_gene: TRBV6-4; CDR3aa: CASSSRGTSGYNEQFF; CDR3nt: TGTGCCAGCAGTTCAAGGGGGACTAGCGGGTACAATGAGCAGTTCTTC
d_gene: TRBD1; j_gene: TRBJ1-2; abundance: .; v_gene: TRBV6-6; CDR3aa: CASSSPPDRPGYGYTF; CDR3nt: TGTGCCAGCAGTTCCCCCCCGGACAGGCCAGGCTATGGCTACACCTTC
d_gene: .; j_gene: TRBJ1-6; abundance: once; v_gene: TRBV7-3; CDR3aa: CASSLTGYGSPLHF; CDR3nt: TGTGCCAGCAGCTTAACAGGGTATGGCTCACCCCTCCACTTT
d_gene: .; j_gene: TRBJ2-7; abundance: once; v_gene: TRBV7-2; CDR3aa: CASSLGGGTGRSYEQYF; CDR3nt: TGTGCCAGCAGCTTAGGCGGGGGGACAGGGAGGTCCTACGAGCAGTACTTC
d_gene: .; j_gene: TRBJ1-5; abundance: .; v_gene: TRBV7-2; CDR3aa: CASSPYADTNQPQHF; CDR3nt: TGTGCCAGCAGCCCTTACGCGGACACCAATCAGCCCCAGCATTTT
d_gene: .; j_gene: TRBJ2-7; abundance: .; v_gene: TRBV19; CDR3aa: CASTLSGFSSYEQYF; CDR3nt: TGTGCCAGTACCCTTAGCGGTTTCAGCTCCTACGAGCAGTACTTC
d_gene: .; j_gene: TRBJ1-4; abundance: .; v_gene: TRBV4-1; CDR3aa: CASSPDHTEKLFF; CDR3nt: TGCGCCAGCAGCCCGGACCATACTGAAAAACTGTTTTTT
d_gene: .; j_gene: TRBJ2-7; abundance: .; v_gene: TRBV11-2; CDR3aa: CASSLGTLGYEQYF; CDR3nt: TGTGCCAGCAGCTTGGGGACTTTGGGCTACGAGCAGTACTTC
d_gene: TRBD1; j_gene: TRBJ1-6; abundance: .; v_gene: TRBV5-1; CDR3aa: CASSLGGQGLSPLHF; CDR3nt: TGCGCCAGCAGCTTGGGGGGACAGGGACTATCACCCCTCCACTTT
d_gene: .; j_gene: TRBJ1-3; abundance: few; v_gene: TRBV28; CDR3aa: CASRQGQSGNTIYF; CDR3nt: TGTGCCAGCAGACAGGGTCAATCTGGAAACACCATATATTTT
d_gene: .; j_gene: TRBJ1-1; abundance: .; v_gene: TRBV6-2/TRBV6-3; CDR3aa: CASSPPPGAEAFF; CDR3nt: TGTGCCAGCAGCCCCCCCCCGGGGGCTGAAGCTTTCTTT
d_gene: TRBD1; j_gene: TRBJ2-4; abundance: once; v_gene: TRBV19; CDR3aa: CASSIGTGAGGAKNIQYF; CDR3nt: TGTGCCAGTAGTATCGGGACAGGGGCCGGGGGGGCCAAAAACATTCAGTACTTC
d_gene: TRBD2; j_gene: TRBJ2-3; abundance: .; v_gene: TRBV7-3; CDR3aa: CASSLNGGAADTQYF; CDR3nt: TGTGCCAGCAGCTTAAACGGGGGGGCCGCAGATACGCAGTATTTT
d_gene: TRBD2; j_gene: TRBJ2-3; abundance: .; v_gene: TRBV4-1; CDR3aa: CASSPQTSGGGDTQYF; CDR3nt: TGCGCCAGCAGCCCACAGACTAGCGGGGGGGGAGATACGCAGTATTTT
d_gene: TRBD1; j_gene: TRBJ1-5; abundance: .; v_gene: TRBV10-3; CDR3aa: CAIKGTGGNQPQHF; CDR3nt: TGTGCCATCAAAGGGACAGGGGGCAATCAGCCCCAGCATTTT
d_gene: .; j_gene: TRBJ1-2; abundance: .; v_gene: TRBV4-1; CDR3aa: CASSPARDNYGYTF; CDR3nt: TGCGCCAGCAGCCCGGCACGGGACAACTATGGCTACACCTTC
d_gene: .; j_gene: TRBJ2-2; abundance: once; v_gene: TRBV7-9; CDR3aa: CASSPWTDGELFF; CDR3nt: TGTGCCAGCAGCCCTTGGACGGACGGGGAGCTGTTTTTT
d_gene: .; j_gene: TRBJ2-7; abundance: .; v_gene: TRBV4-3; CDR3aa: CASSPSSGGRYEQYF; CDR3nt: TGCGCCAGCAGCCCCTCGTCGGGGGGCAGATACGAGCAGTACTTC
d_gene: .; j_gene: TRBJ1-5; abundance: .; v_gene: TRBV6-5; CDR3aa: CASSRQFSNQPQHF; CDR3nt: TGTGCCAGCAGTCGACAGTTTAGCAATCAGCCCCAGCATTTT
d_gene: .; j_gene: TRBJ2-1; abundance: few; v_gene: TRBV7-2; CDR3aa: CASSLVPLAGEFF; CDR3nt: TGTGCCAGCAGCTTAGTGCCCCTCGCCGGTGAGTTCTTC
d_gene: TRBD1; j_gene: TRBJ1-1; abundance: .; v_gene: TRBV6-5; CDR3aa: CASLGTGNTEAFF; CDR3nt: TGTGCCAGCCTAGGGACAGGGAACACTGAAGCTTTCTTT
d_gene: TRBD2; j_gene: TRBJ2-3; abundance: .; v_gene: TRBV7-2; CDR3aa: CASNSGLAGDTQYF; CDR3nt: TGTGCCAGCAACAGCGGACTAGCTGGAGATACGCAGTATTTT
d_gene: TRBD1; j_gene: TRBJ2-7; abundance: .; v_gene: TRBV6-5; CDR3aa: CASSYLGAGGEQYF; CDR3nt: TGTGCCAGCAGTTACTTGGGGGCAGGGGGCGAGCAGTACTTC
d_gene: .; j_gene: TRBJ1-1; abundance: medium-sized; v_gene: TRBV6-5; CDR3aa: CASSYSDGGSPEAFF; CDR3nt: TGTGCCAGCAGTTACTCGGATGGGGGGAGCCCTGAAGCTTTCTTT
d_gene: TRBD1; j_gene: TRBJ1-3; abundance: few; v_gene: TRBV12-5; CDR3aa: CASGLPRPRGLLSGNTIYF; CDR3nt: TGTGCTAGTGGTTTGCCAAGACCGAGGGGGCTACTCTCTGGAAACACCATATATTTT